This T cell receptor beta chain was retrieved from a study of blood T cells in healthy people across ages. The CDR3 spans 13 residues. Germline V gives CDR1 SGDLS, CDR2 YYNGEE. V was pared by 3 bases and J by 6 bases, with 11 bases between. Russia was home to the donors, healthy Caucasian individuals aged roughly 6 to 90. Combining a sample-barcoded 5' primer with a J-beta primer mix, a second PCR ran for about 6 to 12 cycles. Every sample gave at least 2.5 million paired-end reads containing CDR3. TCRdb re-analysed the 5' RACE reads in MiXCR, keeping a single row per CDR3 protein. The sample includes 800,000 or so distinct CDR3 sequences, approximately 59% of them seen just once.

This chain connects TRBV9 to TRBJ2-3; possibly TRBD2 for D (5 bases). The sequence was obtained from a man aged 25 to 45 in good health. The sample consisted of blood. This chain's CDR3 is CASSAGVTDTQYF. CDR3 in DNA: TGTGCCAGCAGCGCCGGGGTCACCGATACGCAGTATTTT.